This TCR beta chain comes out of a study of shared clonotypes between healthy human individuals. General study points: Researchers found naive subsets generally carried larger estimated richness than memory subsets. The small donor group covered limited genetic and exposure diversity.

To note about this clone: No antigen is known for it.

Deletions cut 3 bases from V and 2 bases from J, with 16 bases between. This CDR3 comprises 16 residues. The germline V gene has CDR1 SGHRS and CDR2 YFSETQ. All donors were Caucasian adults living in Nashville, Tennessee. Using immunoSEQ multiplex PCR, the repertoire was profiled, and TCRdb retains in-frame clones only, with some absent. The table lists about a million clones, roughly 70% of them singletons. The receptor's source is a man between 18 and 29 years old in good health. The J gene is TRBJ2-3, the V gene TRBV5-1, with a tentative D call TRBD2 (5 bases). The sample comprised memory CD4+ T cells sorted from blood. Specified subset: CD45RA-negative fraction. This CDR3 is CASSSGSDYITDTQYF. The CDR3 bases are TGCGCCAGCAGCTCCGGTAGTGACTATATCACAGATACGCAGTATTTT.